This passage covers 18 T cell receptor beta chains from one sample sequenced in a study of T cells expressing NK-cell markers. TCRdb re-called the 5' RACE reads; every CDR3 protein appears as one record, without DNA. The ten top clones account for 37%, within a sample of 150,000 to 160,000 distinct CDR3 sequences. The sample consisted of blood T cells: a sorted CD56 or NKG2C T cell subset, CD4+ or CD8+ T cells, or bulk PBMC T cells (not recorded which). The receptors originated from a woman aged 45-65 years in good health.

V usage is TRBV27 and J usage is TRBJ1-1; the D call from TCRdb, TRBD1, cannot be confirmed without DNA. Germline V gene lookup returns CDR1 MNHEY and CDR2 SMNVEV (reference sequence). CDR3 length: 12 amino acids. The CDR3 loop is CASSLVGGVAFF.

The rearrangement links TRBV5-6 to TRBJ1-4; TCRdb selects TRBD1, and the lack of DNA leaves this call unchecked. CDR1 is SGHDT, CDR2 YYEEEE, per germline. This CDR3 region has 12 residues. CDR3 sequence: CASSLTGGKLFF.

The V call is TRBV7-8, the J call TRBJ1-5; TCRdb proposes TRBD1, but this gene call is untestable without DNA. CDR1 and CDR2 from the germline V gene are SGHVS and FQNEAQ. The CDR3 has 15 residues. CDR3 in amino acids: CASSLGGSGGQPQHF. Using reference TRBV7-8 and TRBJ1-5 for the parts outside the CDR3, the full variable domain is GAGVSQSPRYKVAKRGQDVALRCDPISGHVSLFWYQQALGQGPEFLTYFQNEAQLDKSGLPSDRFFAERPEGSVSTLKIQRTQQEDSAVYLCASSLGGSGGQPQHFGDGTRLSIL.

This chain links TRBV29-1 with TRBJ2-2; there is no DNA to check the TCRdb D call of TRBD1. CDR1 and CDR2 from the germline V gene are SQVTM and ANQGSEA. There are 13 residues in the CDR3. The CDR3 sequence is CSVEVTGAGELFF.

This sequence joins TRBV7-9 and TRBJ2-1; TCRdb calls TRBD1, which cannot be checked without DNA. This CDR3 contains 15 residues. Germline lookup yields CDR1 SEHNR and CDR2 FQNEAQ (reference sequence). The CDR3 sequence: CASRHRQGSYNEQFF.

The V and J genes are TRBV25-1 and TRBJ2-1. Germline V lookup: CDR1 MGHDK, CDR2 SYGVNS. The CDR3 spans 13 residues. The CDR3 is CASSEYGHNEQFF.

This sequence joins TRBV4-1 and TRBJ2-3; TCRdb selects TRBD2, and the lack of DNA leaves this call unchecked. This CDR3 has 16 residues. The germline V gene encodes CDR1 MGHRA and CDR2 YSYEKL. The CDR3 sequence: CASSQVTGPEGDTQYF.

J is TRBJ2-2 and V is TRBV24-1; TCRdb calls TRBD2, which cannot be checked without DNA. The CDR3 spans 15 residues. Per germline, CDR1 KGHDR and CDR2 SFDVKD. The CDR3 region is CATSHGRGDTGELFF.

The chain recombines TRBV10-3 with TRBJ2-1; lacking DNA, the TRBD1 call made by TCRdb goes unchecked. Per the germline V gene, CDR1 is ENHRY and CDR2 is SYGVKD. This CDR3 region has 16 residues. This CDR3 is CAISESGDRPYNEQFF.

The chain uses TRBV5-4 and TRBJ1-1. CDR3 length: 13 amino acids. Germline CDR1 SGHNT, CDR2 YYREEE (reference sequence). CDR3 region: CASRPEENTEAFF.

The V gene is TRBV7-9, the J gene TRBJ2-4; TCRdb gives TRBD1 as the D gene, but with no DNA this cannot be confirmed. The CDR3 runs to 15 residues. Germline lookup yields CDR1 SEHNR and CDR2 FQNEAQ (reference sequence). CDR3 protein: CASSQNRDLKNIQYF.

The chain has TRBV5-1 and TRBJ2-7. This CDR3 has 14 amino acids. CDR1 SGHRS and CDR2 YFSETQ come from the germline V gene. The CDR3 reads CASSLGPEYDEQYF.

The V gene is TRBV6-4, the J gene TRBJ2-5; lacking DNA, the TRBD1 call made by TCRdb goes unchecked. The CDR3 runs 13 residues. Germline V CDR1 and CDR2: MRHNA, SNTAGT. The CDR3 sequence: CASAPRAEETQYF.

The V gene is TRBV29-1, the J gene TRBJ2-7. The CDR3 runs 12 residues. The germline V gene encodes CDR1 SQVTM and CDR2 ANQGSEA. This chain's CDR3 is CSVEDLSREQYF.

V is TRBV27 and J is TRBJ2-1; without DNA, the TCRdb call of TRBD1 cannot be checked. Per the germline V gene, CDR1 is MNHEY and CDR2 is SMNVEV (reference sequence). The CDR3 is 14 amino acids. CDR3 loop: CASAPWSLYNEQFF.

This chain uses TRBV24-1 with TRBJ2-7. The CDR3 extends over 13 amino acids. From germline, CDR1 is KGHDR and CDR2 SFDVKD. The CDR3 sequence is CATSDLLGSEQYF.

This chain connects TRBV20-1 to TRBJ2-1; no DNA is available, so the TRBD1 call from TCRdb remains unchecked. The germline gives CDR1 DFQATT, CDR2 SNEGSKA (reference sequence). There are 14 residues in the CDR3. The chain's CDR3 is CSARQTGGDNEQFF.

V and J are TRBV2 and TRBJ2-1; TCRdb designates TRBD2, a call that cannot be tested without DNA. This CDR3 has 15 residues. Germline V gives CDR1 SNHLY, CDR2 FYNNEI. The CDR3 sequence: CASSEESSGDSEQFF.